A selection of T cell receptor beta chains follows, all from one sample in a study of blood T cell repertoires in COVID-19. Here immunoSEQ multiplex PCR was the method, and the copy in TCRdb shows in-frame clones only, minus some. The table has over 150,000 clones, roughly 80% seen once. Sequenced input: peripheral blood. These receptors originate from a man aged 18 to 30 with active or convalescent COVID-19. The CDR3 runs from the conserved cysteine through the conserved F or W. A D gene is named only where the DNA matches it firmly. Clone size appears in some rows only: once, few, many, or a class for an expanded clone.

D gene	V gene	J gene	CDR3 length	clone size	CDR3 DNA	CDR3 protein
TRBD1	TRBV5-1	TRBJ2-3	15	few	TGCGCCAGCAGCGTTACAGGGGACCACACAGATACGCAGTATTTT	CASSVTGDHTDTQYF
TRBD1	TRBV28	TRBJ1-1	19	.	TGTGCCAGCAGTTTATGGTTACCGGGACAGTCGATTAAGAACACTGAAGCTTTCTTT	CASSLWLPGQSIKNTEAFF
.	TRBV11-3	TRBJ2-3	12	.	TGTGCCAGCAGCCACTTAGCAGATACGCAGTATTTT	CASSHLADTQYF
TRBD1	TRBV4-2	TRBJ2-7	15	.	TGTGCCAGCAGCCAGACAGGGGATAGCTCCTACGAGCAGTACTTC	CASSQTGDSSYEQYF
TRBD1	TRBV5-1	TRBJ1-1	15	.	TGCGCCAGCAGTAGAGCCGACAGGGTGAACACTGAAGCTTTCTTT	CASSRADRVNTEAFF
TRBD2	TRBV29-1	TRBJ2-3	15	.	TGCAGCGTTAAATTTCTAGCGGCCTACACAGATACGCAGTATTTT	CSVKFLAAYTDTQYF
.	TRBV18	TRBJ1-2	14	.	TGTGCCAGCTCTCAATCGGGGGGAGCCTATGGCTACACCTTC	CASSQSGGAYGYTF
TRBD1	TRBV27	TRBJ2-7	18	.	TGTGCCAGCAGTTTAAGGTCCGTGTGGACAGGGGGCGCCCAGGTGGAGTACTTC	CASSLRSVWTGGAQVEYF
.	TRBV28	TRBJ2-6	18	.	TGTGCCAGCAATACACGGGTTACGGGAAACTCTGGGGCCAACGTCCTGACTTTC	CASNTRVTGNSGANVLTF
TRBD1	TRBV6-5	TRBJ1-1	15	.	TGTGCCAGCAGTCCCTGGGGACAGCAGGTCTCTGAAGCTTTCTTT	CASSPWGQQVSEAFF
.	TRBV6-5	TRBJ1-2	14	.	TGTGCCAGCAGTTACGGACAGAATAACTATGGCTACACCTTC	CASSYGQNNYGYTF
.	TRBV9	TRBJ1-1	15	.	TGTGCCAGCAGCGTGGACCCGACAGGGAACACTGAAGCTTTCTTT	CASSVDPTGNTEAFF
TRBD2	TRBV10-2	TRBJ2-3	14	.	TGCGCCAGCAGTCGGGGGGGCAACACAGATACGCAGTATTTT	CASSRGGNTDTQYF
TRBD1	TRBV5-1	TRBJ1-6	13	.	TGCGCCAGCAGCCGGGACAGTAATTCACCCCTCCACTTT	CASSRDSNSPLHF
TRBD2	TRBV18	TRBJ2-1	15	.	TGTGCCAGCTCACCCGCTCTAGCGGGGGGCGGTGAGCAGTTCTTC	CASSPALAGGGEQFF
TRBD1	TRBV6-6	TRBJ2-3	15	.	TGTGCCAGCAGTCGCCGGGACAGACTCACAGATACGCAGTATTTT	CASSRRDRLTDTQYF
.	TRBV18	TRBJ2-2	11	.	TGTGCCAGCTCCGACACCGGGGAGCTGTTTTTT	CASSDTGELFF
.	TRBV10-3	TRBJ1-6	15	.	TGTGCCATCAGTGATCCAGGGAGGGGAAATTCACCCCTCCACTTT	CAISDPGRGNSPLHF
.	TRBV15	TRBJ2-7	14	.	TGTGCCACCAGCAGAGGACAGAGGACCTACGAGCAGTACTTC	CATSRGQRTYEQYF
.	TRBV7-6	TRBJ2-2	15	.	TGTGCCAGCAGCTTGGACGGGAGAGGGACCGGGGAGCTGTTTTTT	CASSLDGRGTGELFF
.	TRBV5-5	TRBJ2-2	14	.	TGTGCCAGCAGCTTGTGGTTGAGTACCGGGGAGCTGTTTTTT	CASSLWLSTGELFF
.	TRBV19	TRBJ1-2	14	.	TGTGCCAGTAGTATAGTGGGAGGATCGGAAGGCTACACCTTC	CASSIVGGSEGYTF
.	TRBV19	TRBJ2-2	16	.	TGTGCCAGTAGTATTCGTACAGATGTGAGCACCGGGGAGCTGTTTTTT	CASSIRTDVSTGELFF
.	TRBV19	TRBJ2-2	14	.	TGTGCCAGTAGTCTACAGGGCAACACCGGGGAGCTGTTTTTT	CASSLQGNTGELFF
TRBD1	TRBV6-5	TRBJ1-5	14	few	TGTGCCAGCAGTCCCGACAGGGCTAACCAGCCCCAGCATTTT	CASSPDRANQPQHF
.	TRBV6-1	TRBJ2-1	15	.	TGTGCCAGCAGTGAGGTTCCCCTAGGATACAATGAGCAGTTCTTC	CASSEVPLGYNEQFF
.	TRBV7-9	TRBJ1-2	17	.	TGTGCCAGCAGCTTAAGATTCGGACAACTGCAAAACTATGGCTACACCTTC	CASSLRFGQLQNYGYTF
.	TRBV27	TRBJ1-6	16	.	TGTGCCAGCAGTTTGGGGGCTGGCTCCTATAATTCACCCCTCCACTTT	CASSLGAGSYNSPLHF
TRBD1	TRBV3-1/TRBV3-2	TRBJ1-1	14	few	TGTGCCAGCAGCCAGGGACAGCTGAACACTGAAGCTTTCTTT	CASSQGQLNTEAFF
TRBD1	TRBV2	TRBJ1-5	14	few	TGTGCCAGCAAAAAACAGGGGGTGAATCAGCCCCAGCATTTT	CASKKQGVNQPQHF
TRBD1	TRBV27	TRBJ2-7	14	.	TGTGCCAGCAGTTACCAGGGACAGACCTACGAGCAGTACTTC	CASSYQGQTYEQYF
TRBD1	TRBV28	TRBJ2-7	16	.	TGTGCCAGCAGCTTGCCCACTCGGACAGGGGACTACGAGCAGTACTTC	CASSLPTRTGDYEQYF
.	TRBV30	TRBJ2-2	14	.	TGTGCCTGGAGTAATGTCGTCCCCACCGGGGAGCTGTTTTTT	CAWSNVVPTGELFF
.	TRBV4-1	TRBJ2-5	13	.	TGCGCCAGCAGCCAAGTCGGTATAGAGACCCAGTACTTC	CASSQVGIETQYF
.	TRBV24-1	TRBJ2-1	16	.	TGTGCCACCAGCACCCCGACAGTGCGCCCCCTCAATGAGCAGTTCTTC	CATSTPTVRPLNEQFF
.	TRBV19	TRBJ1-3	15	.	TGTGCCAGTAGTATAGCGGACATCTCTGGAAACACCATATATTTT	CASSIADISGNTIYF
TRBD1	TRBV6-5	TRBJ2-3	15	once	TGTGCCAGCAGTTACTTGGGCAGGGGGCTTGGTACGCAGTATTTT	CASSYLGRGLGTQYF
TRBD1	TRBV11-2	TRBJ1-1	13	.	TGTGCCAGCATCGGACAGGTTAACACTGAAGCTTTCTTT	CASIGQVNTEAFF
.	TRBV7-9	TRBJ2-1	16	.	TGTGCCAGCAGCGCTCAGACTGCTTACTCCTACAATGAGCAGTTCTTC	CASSAQTAYSYNEQFF
.	TRBV19	TRBJ2-7	13	.	TGTGCCAGTACCGAGAGGGGGTCCTACGAGCAGTACTTC	CASTERGSYEQYF
TRBD1	TRBV6-2/TRBV6-3	TRBJ2-5	16	.	TGTGCCAGCAGTTACAACGGACAGGGTGGGCCAGAGACCCAGTACTTC	CASSYNGQGGPETQYF
TRBD1	TRBV6-5	TRBJ1-5	15	.	TGTGCCAGCAGCCTTGACAGGGGAGGGAATCAGCCCCAGCATTTT	CASSLDRGGNQPQHF
TRBD1	TRBV7-2	TRBJ2-7	14	.	TGTGCCAGCAGCTTGAGGTCAGGGGGTTACGAGCAGTACTTC	CASSLRSGGYEQYF
.	TRBV7-2	TRBJ1-1	13	.	TGTGCCAGCAGGCTTGACAGCAACACTGAAGCTTTCTTT	CASRLDSNTEAFF
TRBD2	TRBV9	TRBJ2-5	14	.	TGTGCCAGCAGCGTGGGCGGGGGGCGAGAGACCCAGTACTTC	CASSVGGGRETQYF
.	TRBV25-1	TRBJ1-3	14	few	TGTGCCAGCAGTGATCACAACTCTGGAAACACCATATATTTT	CASSDHNSGNTIYF
TRBD1	TRBV5-1	TRBJ1-1	15	.	TGCGCCAGCAGCTTCAGACAGGGGAGGAACACTGAAGCTTTCTTT	CASSFRQGRNTEAFF
TRBD1	TRBV30	TRBJ1-6	14	.	TGTGCCTGGACCAGAACAGGGGCAAATTCACCCCTCCACTTT	CAWTRTGANSPLHF
TRBD2	TRBV5-1	TRBJ2-3	17	.	TGCGCCAGCAGCTTGGGGACTAGCGGGAGGACCCCAGATACGCAGTATTTT	CASSLGTSGRTPDTQYF
TRBD1	TRBV5-1	TRBJ1-4	15	.	TGCGCCAGCAGCTCACAGGGGGCGCGAGGGGAAAAACTGTTTTTT	CASSSQGARGEKLFF
TRBD1	TRBV3-1/TRBV3-2	TRBJ2-1	15	.	TGTGCCAGCAGCCAGGTAAGACAGGGCGTAAATGAGCAGTTCTTC	CASSQVRQGVNEQFF
.	TRBV6-1	TRBJ2-7	15	.	TGTGCCAGCAGTGAACTAGGTAGCGGATACTACGAGCAGTACTTC	CASSELGSGYYEQYF
.	TRBV18	TRBJ1-4	14	once	TGTGCCAGCTCGCGGGAGGGATCGAATGAAAAACTGTTTTTT	CASSREGSNEKLFF
.	TRBV11-2	TRBJ2-7	19	.	TGTGCCAGCAGCGTAATGACTTTCGCGGGTTCACAGAGCTCCTACGAGCAGTACTTC	CASSVMTFAGSQSSYEQYF
.	TRBV19	TRBJ2-1	13	.	TGTGCCAGTAGTAATGGCGGATACAATGAGCAGTTCTTC	CASSNGGYNEQFF